This note documents a single TCR beta chain sequence. The sample is drawn from a study of cytomegalovirus exposure and HLA in healthy donors. As for the study in general: Roughly 92 million unique TCRs, all from HLA-typed donors, were included in an early release of the data.

CDR1 is LNHDA, CDR2 SQIVND, per germline (reference sequence). V shed 7 bases, J shed 4 bases, and the junction held 8 bases outside the gene matches. The CDR3 is made up of 14 amino acids. The PCR had 60 Vbeta and 13 Jbeta primers. Repertoires were generated with immunoSEQ multiplex PCR, while TCRdb's copy carries only in-frame clones and drops some. Here the sample table reports 200,000 to 250,000 clones. Sequencing was carried out using PBMCs. This sequence joins TRBV19 and TRBJ2-7; 9 positions agree with TRBD1. The TCR was taken from a woman aged 25 to 39 in good health and CMV-seropositive. The CDR3 spells CASKPDRGGYEQYF. The CDR3 nucleotides read TGTGCCAGTAAACCGGACAGGGGTGGTTACGAGCAGTACTTC.